The 16 T cell receptor beta chains in this list originate from one sample, sequenced in a study of blood T cell repertoires in COVID-19. Sequencing used immunoSEQ multiplex PCR; TCRdb keeps in-frame clones, though not all of them. Here the sample spans hundreds of thousands of clones, just under 90% being singletons. Specimen: peripheral blood. Receptors originate from a woman aged 18-35 years with acute or convalescent COVID-19.

V and J are TRBV11-2 and TRBJ1-1; TRBD1 aligns across 12 bases. With 4 bases clipped from V and 5 bases from J, the junction kept 8 bases outside the gene matches. From germline, CDR1 is SGHAT and CDR2 FQNNGV. This CDR3 spans 16 amino acids. DNA for the CDR3: TGTGCCAGCAGCTCTGGGACAGGGGGCCTCGCAACTGAAGCTTTCTTT. The encoded protein is CASSSGTGGLATEAFF.

The chain employs TRBV4-1 and TRBJ2-7, with D possibly TRBD1 on 6 matching bases. Trimming stripped 4 bases from V and 3 bases from J, with 13 bases between. This CDR3 comprises 14 residues. From germline, CDR1 is MGHRA and CDR2 YSYEKL. The CDR3 loop reads CASSPQGRLYEQYF. CDR3 coding DNA: TGCGCCAGCAGCCCACAGGGTAGACTCTACGAGCAGTACTTC.

The genes are TRBV6-1 and TRBJ1-3; perhaps TRBD1 as D (6 bases). CDR3 length: 15 amino acids. CDR1 is MNHNS, CDR2 SASEGT, per germline. V lost 1 base, J lost 2 bases, and 9 bases lay in between. CDR3 in DNA: TGTGCCAGCAGTGAAGGTACAGGGACTGGAAACACCATATATTTT. Protein: CASSEGTGTGNTIYF.

V is TRBV4-3 and J is TRBJ2-1, with 9 positions matching TRBD2. The ends lost 0 bases at V and 9 bases at J; junction bases unmatched: 6. Looked up from germline, CDR1 is LGHNA and CDR2 is YSLEER. This CDR3 comprises 15 residues. CDR3 region: CASSQEWLAGTEQFF. DNA for the CDR3: TGCGCCAGCAGCCAAGAATGGCTAGCGGGGACTGAGCAGTTCTTC.

The chain is built from TRBV27 and TRBJ2-3; D is ambiguous. The CDR3 has 11 amino acids. V was shortened by 6 bases and J by 2 bases, with 3 bases between the two germline ends. Germline V CDR1 and CDR2: MNHEY, SMNVEV (reference sequence). The CDR3 nucleotides are TGTGCCAGCAGCAACACAGATACGCAGTATTTT. Protein: CASSNTDTQYF.

The chain couples TRBV18 to TRBJ1-1; 10 bases agree with TRBD1. The CDR3 is made up of 14 amino acids. In germline, CDR1 is KGHSH, CDR2 LQKENI. The V and J ends lost 4 bases and 5 bases, in that order; junction bases with no gene match: 4. CDR3 coding DNA: TGTGCCAGCTCACGACAGGGGGCTTGGACTGAAGCTTTCTTT. Its translation is CASSRQGAWTEAFF.

The CDR3: CASSSPGKNTEAFF. The CDR3 nucleotides are TGTGCCAGCAGCTCGCCGGGAAAGAACACTGAAGCTTTCTTT. The chain couples TRBV5-4 to TRBJ1-1; the D is unclear. Between the trimmed V and J ends, which lost 3 bases and 1 base, there was a span of 10 bases. Germline V gene lookup returns CDR1 SGHNT and CDR2 YYREEE (reference sequence). This CDR3 region has 14 residues.

J is TRBJ1-1 and V is TRBV19; D remains ambiguous. Germline V lookup: CDR1 LNHDA, CDR2 SQIVND (reference sequence). With 2 bases removed from V and 5 bases from J, the gap between germline ends came to 18 bases. The length of the CDR3 is 16 residues. CDR3 nucleotides: TGTGCCAGTAGTATAATGGGCCGGGAGAGAGAAACTGAAGCTTTCTTT. This encodes CASSIMGRERETEAFF.

The chain links TRBV4-1 to TRBJ1-5; the D gene is possibly TRBD1 (6 bases). The V and J ends lost 0 bases and 9 bases respectively, with 12 bases between them. The germline gives CDR1 MGHRA, CDR2 YSYEKL. The CDR3 contains 14 residues. The DNA of the CDR3 is TGCGCCAGCAGCCAAGATATCCAGGGGCGGCCCCAGCATTTT. Residues: CASSQDIQGRPQHF.

The V call is TRBV6-1, the J call TRBJ1-5, with D unclear. Germline-derived CDR1 and CDR2 are MNHNS and SASEGT. Trimming shortened V by 2 bases and J by 3 bases, and 14 bases separated the two germline ends. This CDR3 has 16 residues. Here the CDR3 reads CASSERGGRVNQPQHF. In nucleotides, the CDR3 is TGTGCCAGCAGTGAAAGAGGTGGCAGAGTCAATCAGCCCCAGCATTTT.

This rearrangement joins TRBV27 to TRBJ2-7; 7 positions agree with TRBD1. In germline, CDR1 is MNHEY, CDR2 SMNVEV (reference sequence). The trim removed 6 bases at V and 6 bases at J, leaving 23 bases unmatched. This CDR3 is built from 18 residues. This chain's CDR3 is CASSRSGQAAFNSGEQYF. The CDR3 nucleotides read TGTGCCAGCAGCCGTTCAGGACAGGCGGCATTTAACTCGGGCGAGCAGTACTTC.

The rearrangement links TRBV5-1 to TRBJ2-2; 9 nucleotides align to TRBD1. The germline gives CDR1 SGHRS, CDR2 YFSETQ. The CDR3 length is 14 residues. Trimming took 5 bases from V and 7 from J; bases not matched to a gene: 6. Here the CDR3 reads CASRQGAADGELFF. Here the CDR3 DNA reads TGCGCCAGCAGACAGGGGGCTGCGGACGGGGAGCTGTTTTTT.

The V gene is TRBV5-1, the J gene TRBJ1-1; the D is unclear. V lost 7 bases to trimming and J lost 0 bases, with 10 bases between them. Germline loops: CDR1 SGHRS, CDR2 YFSETQ. This CDR3 has 13 amino acids. CDR3 bases: TGCGCCAGCGCCAAAGACTTGAACACTGAAGCTTTCTTT. Residues: CASAKDLNTEAFF.

The chain employs TRBV19 and TRBJ2-2; 7 positions match TRBD1. J was trimmed by 1 base and V by 2 bases; bases with no gene match: 4. Germline V gene data show CDR1 as LNHDA and CDR2 as SQIVND (reference sequence). CDR3 length: 16 amino acids. This chain's CDR3 is CASSILTGWNTGELFF. The CDR3, as DNA: TGTGCCAGTAGTATATTGACAGGGTGGAACACCGGGGAGCTGTTTTTT.

The chain couples TRBV5-4 to TRBJ1-4; TRBD1 agrees at 10 bases. The length of the CDR3 is 15 residues. Trimming took 2 bases from V and 7 from J; bases not matched to a gene: 5. Germline V lookup: CDR1 SGHNT, CDR2 YYREEE (reference sequence). DNA for the CDR3: TGTGCCAGCAGCTTAGGGACAGGGGAAGGTGAAAAACTGTTTTTT. This sequence encodes CASSLGTGEGEKLFF.

The V call is TRBV2, the J call TRBJ1-1; D is possibly TRBD1 (6 bases). V lost 0 bases and J 1 base, leaving 15 bases between the germline ends. The germline V gene has CDR1 SNHLY and CDR2 FYNNEI. The CDR3 extends over 17 amino acids. The CDR3 coding sequence is TGTGCCAGCAGTGAAGCGCAACTAGGGGGGGAGAACACTGAAGCTTTCTTT. It specifies CASSEAQLGGENTEAFF.